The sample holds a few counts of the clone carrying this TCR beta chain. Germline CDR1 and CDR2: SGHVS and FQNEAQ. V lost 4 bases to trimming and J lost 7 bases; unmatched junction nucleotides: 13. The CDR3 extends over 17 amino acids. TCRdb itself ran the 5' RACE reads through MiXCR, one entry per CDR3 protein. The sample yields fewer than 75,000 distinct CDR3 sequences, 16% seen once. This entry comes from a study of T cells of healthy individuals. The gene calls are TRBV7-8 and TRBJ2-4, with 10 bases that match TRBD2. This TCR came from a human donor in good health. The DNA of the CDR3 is TGTGCCAGCAGCTCCAGGACTAGCGGAGCCTCGGGTAACATTCAGTACTTC. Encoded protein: CASSSRTSGASGNIQYF. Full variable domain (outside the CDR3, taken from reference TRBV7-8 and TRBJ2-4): GAGVSQSPRYKVAKRGQDVALRCDPISGHVSLFWYQQALGQGPEFLTYFQNEAQLDKSGLPSDRFFAERPEGSVSTLKIQRTQQEDSAVYLCASSSRTSGASGNIQYFGAGTRLSVL.